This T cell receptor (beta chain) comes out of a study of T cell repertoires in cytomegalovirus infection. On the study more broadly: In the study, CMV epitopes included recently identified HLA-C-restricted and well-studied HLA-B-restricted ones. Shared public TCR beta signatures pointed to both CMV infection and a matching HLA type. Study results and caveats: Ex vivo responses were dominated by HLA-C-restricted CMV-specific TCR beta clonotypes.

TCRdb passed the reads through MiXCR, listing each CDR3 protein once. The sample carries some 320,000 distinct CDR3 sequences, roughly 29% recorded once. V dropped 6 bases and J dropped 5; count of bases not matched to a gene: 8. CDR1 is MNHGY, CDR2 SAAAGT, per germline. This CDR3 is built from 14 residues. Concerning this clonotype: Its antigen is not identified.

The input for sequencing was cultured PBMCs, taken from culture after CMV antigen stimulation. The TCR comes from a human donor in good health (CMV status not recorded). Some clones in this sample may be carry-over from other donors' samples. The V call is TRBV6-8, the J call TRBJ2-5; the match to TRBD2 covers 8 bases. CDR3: CASRDLGGAETQYF. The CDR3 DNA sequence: TGTGCCAGCAGGGACCTCGGGGGGGCCGAGACCCAGTACTTC.